A selection of T cell receptor beta chains follows, all from one sample in a study of shared clonotypes between healthy human individuals. Measured with immunoSEQ multiplex PCR; TCRdb has only the in-frame clones, and not every one. Of some 1 million clones in the sample, 70% to 80% were seen once. The material sequenced was memory CD4+ T cells sorted from blood. All receptors come from a man younger than 35 in good health. CDR3s include the opening cysteine and the closing phenylalanine or tryptophan. Fields, in order: D gene, J gene, V gene, clone size, CDR3 protein, CDR3 DNA. A D gene is named only where the DNA matches it firmly. Only some rows state a clone size, as once, few, many or a class for expanded clones.

TRBD1	TRBJ2-7	TRBV11-2	few	CASSGDRGSEQYF	TGTGCCAGCAGCGGAGACAGGGGTTCCGAGCAGTACTTC
-	TRBJ2-5	TRBV6-6	once	CASIDRDNQETQYF	TGTGCCAGCATTGACCGGGACAACCAAGAGACCCAGTACTTC
TRBD1	TRBJ2-6	TRBV6-1	few	CASSVRDRAYSGANVLTF	TGTGCCAGCAGTGTCCGGGACAGGGCCTATTCTGGGGCCAACGTCCTGACTTTC
-	TRBJ2-7	TRBV19	-	CATQPGTGPYEQYF	TGTGCCACTCAGCCCGGGACGGGACCCTACGAGCAGTACTTC
TRBD1	TRBJ1-1	TRBV30	-	CAWSRDRGNTEAFF	TGTGCCTGGAGTAGAGACAGGGGGAACACTGAAGCTTTCTTT
TRBD1	TRBJ2-5	TRBV7-2	-	CASSRTGPQETQYF	TGTGCCAGCAGCCGGACAGGCCCTCAAGAGACCCAGTACTTC
-	TRBJ2-5	TRBV28	-	CASAGLRAQYF	TGTGCCAGCGCAGGGTTGAGGGCCCAGTACTTC
-	TRBJ2-1	TRBV4-3	-	CASSQVRNEQFF	TGCGCCAGCAGCCAAGTTAGGAATGAGCAGTTCTTC
-	TRBJ2-1	TRBV11-2	-	CASSSAGQSYNEQFF	TGTGCCAGCAGCTCCGCGGGACAGAGCTACAATGAGCAGTTCTTC
-	TRBJ1-6	TRBV18	few	CASSPSRQSSPLHF	TGTGCCAGCTCACCTAGTCGACAGTCATCACCCCTCCACTTT
TRBD1	TRBJ1-2	TRBV28	-	CASSLSLPGQGPGGYTF	TGTGCCAGCAGTTTATCTCTACCGGGACAGGGACCCGGCGGCTACACCTTC
-	TRBJ1-1	TRBV4-1	-	CASSQGASTNTEAFF	TGCGCCAGCAGCCAAGGAGCAAGCACGAACACTGAAGCTTTCTTT
TRBD2	TRBJ2-3	TRBV7-2	-	CASSLAGGGPTQYF	TGTGCCAGCAGTCTAGCGGGAGGGGGACCTACGCAGTATTTT
TRBD2	TRBJ2-1	TRBV6-6	-	CASSPQVAGGRDEQFF	TGTGCCAGCAGCCCCCAAGTAGCGGGAGGGCGGGATGAGCAGTTCTTC
TRBD1	TRBJ1-3	TRBV9	-	CASSVGEGASGNTIYF	TGTGCCAGCAGCGTAGGAGAGGGGGCCTCTGGAAACACCATATATTTT
-	TRBJ1-6	TRBV10-3	few	CAIRGDGNNSPLHF	TGTGCCATCAGGGGGGACGGGAATAATTCACCCCTCCACTTT
TRBD2	TRBJ2-7	TRBV27	-	CASSPGLAAHRSAPGYF	TGTGCCAGCAGTCCGGGACTAGCGGCCCACCGATCGGCCCCGGGGTACTTC
-	TRBJ1-5	TRBV2	-	CASSGSREGQPQHF	TGTGCCAGCAGTGGCTCCCGGGAGGGTCAGCCCCAGCATTTT
-	TRBJ2-5	TRBV30	-	CAWEVRRKGDLATQYF	TGTGCCTGGGAGGTTAGACGAAAGGGGGATTTGGCGACCCAGTACTTC
-	TRBJ1-6	TRBV6-6	once	CASSPDGASYNSPLHF	TGTGCCAGCAGCCCGGACGGAGCCTCCTATAATTCACCCCTCCACTTT
-	TRBJ2-7	TRBV5-4	few	CASSFSGSLAYEQYF	TGTGCCAGCAGCTTTTCCGGGTCGTTAGCCTACGAGCAGTACTTC
-	TRBJ1-1	TRBV5-6	-	CASSLVGAMNTEAFF	TGTGCCAGCAGCTTGGTGGGTGCTATGAACACTGAAGCTTTCTTT
-	TRBJ1-1	TRBV5-1	-	CASSKGDTEAFF	TGCGCCAGCAGCAAGGGAGACACTGAAGCTTTCTTT
-	TRBJ1-5	TRBV11-2	-	CASSLGTSQPQHF	TGTGCCAGCAGCTTAGGAACCTCTCAGCCCCAGCATTTT
-	TRBJ1-5	TRBV4-1	once	CASSQAGGQLNQPQHF	TGCGCCAGCAGCCAGGCTGGGGGCCAGCTAAATCAGCCCCAGCATTTT
-	TRBJ1-4	TRBV25-1	-	CASRTNEKLFF	TGTGCCAGCAGAACTAATGAAAAACTGTTTTTT
-	TRBJ1-5	TRBV30	once	CAWSRPQRPQHF	TGTGCCTGGAGTAGACCCCAGCGGCCCCAGCATTTT
-	TRBJ2-1	TRBV7-9	-	CASSSGAGDHNEQFF	TGTGCCAGCAGCTCAGGGGCGGGGGACCACAATGAGCAGTTCTTC
-	TRBJ1-4	TRBV5-1	once	CASSRAGATNEKLFF	TGCGCCAGCAGCCGCGCGGGTGCTACTAATGAAAAACTGTTTTTT
-	TRBJ2-7	TRBV14	-	CASSHFDRPNYEQYF	TGTGCCAGCAGCCATTTTGACAGGCCCAACTACGAGCAGTACTTC
-	TRBJ1-1	TRBV18	-	CASSPYMDVLNTEAFF	TGTGCCAGCTCACCATATATGGATGTTTTGAACACTGAAGCTTTCTTT
TRBD2	TRBJ2-7	TRBV10-1	-	CASSPGGSYEQYF	TGCGCCAGCAGTCCCGGGGGGTCGTACGAGCAGTACTTC
-	TRBJ2-3	TRBV11-3	-	CASSLVTSGTDTQYF	TGTGCCAGCAGCTTAGTCACCTCCGGCACAGATACGCAGTATTTT
TRBD1	TRBJ2-2	TRBV10-3	-	CATRDRAAGELFF	TGTGCCACACGGGACAGGGCGGCCGGGGAGCTGTTTTTT
-	TRBJ1-1	TRBV7-8	few	CASRVTGTTEAFF	TGTGCCAGCAGGGTCACAGGGACCACTGAAGCTTTCTTT
TRBD1	TRBJ2-5	TRBV2	-	CASSVQGARETQYF	TGTGCCAGCAGTGTACAGGGGGCGCGAGAGACCCAGTACTTC
TRBD2	TRBJ2-7	TRBV11-3	few	CASSHPGGAQYF	TGTGCCAGCAGCCACCCGGGGGGGGCGCAGTACTTC
-	TRBJ2-2	TRBV10-3	-	CAISESPGELFF	TGTGCCATCAGTGAGTCCCCCGGGGAGCTGTTTTTT
TRBD2	TRBJ2-7	TRBV5-1	-	CASSWNTGASGSSEQYF	TGCGCCAGCAGCTGGAATACCGGGGCTAGCGGGAGTAGCGAGCAGTACTTC
TRBD1	TRBJ2-6	TRBV27	-	CASSFQGQGLGGANVLTF	TGTGCCAGCAGTTTTCAGGGACAGGGTCTAGGTGGGGCCAACGTCCTGACTTTC
-	TRBJ1-1	TRBV5-1	few	CASSLGVSKGNTEAFF	TGCGCCAGCAGCTTGGGGGTGAGTAAGGGGAACACTGAAGCTTTCTTT
-	TRBJ2-3	TRBV7-9	few	CASSFTGASTDTQYF	TGTGCCAGCAGCTTCACCGGGGCTAGCACAGATACGCAGTATTTT
-	TRBJ1-5	TRBV28	-	CASSSSDRIKPQHF	TGTGCCAGCAGTTCCTCCGACAGGATTAAACCCCAGCATTTT
TRBD1	TRBJ2-6	TRBV2	-	CASTTGTGFSGANVLTF	TGTGCCAGCACCACCGGGACAGGCTTCTCTGGGGCCAACGTCCTGACTTTC
-	TRBJ1-6	TRBV6-5	-	CASSYSGQAGPLHF	TGTGCCAGCAGTTACTCCGGACAAGCCGGGCCCCTCCACTTT
-	TRBJ1-2	TRBV5-4	-	CASSSPGPTRGYTF	TGTGCCAGCAGCTCACCGGGCCCGACTCGCGGCTACACCTTC
TRBD2	TRBJ2-3	TRBV6-6	-	CASSYLAGKTDTQYF	TGTGCCAGCAGTTACTTAGCGGGAAAGACAGATACGCAGTATTTT
TRBD1	TRBJ1-3	TRBV10-1	-	CASSEWTGAGNTIYF	TGCGCCAGCAGTGAGTGGACAGGGGCTGGAAACACCATATATTTT
TRBD2	TRBJ2-3	TRBV11-2	-	CASSQMGLAGEDTQYF	TGTGCCAGCAGCCAAATGGGACTAGCGGGAGAAGATACGCAGTATTTT
TRBD2	TRBJ2-3	TRBV30	-	CAWTAGGGTDTQYF	TGTGCCTGGACTGCGGGAGGCGGGACAGATACGCAGTATTTT
-	TRBJ2-7	TRBV19	-	CASRPGPASYEQYF	TGTGCCAGTCGACCGGGTCCGGCCTCCTACGAGCAGTACTTC
-	TRBJ1-4	TRBV30	-	CAWSLRGGGEKLFF	TGTGCCTGGAGTTTGAGGGGCGGGGGTGAAAAACTGTTTTTT
-	TRBJ1-1	TRBV29-1	once	CSVEPGGGTEAFF	TGCAGCGTTGAACCCGGGGGGGGGACTGAAGCTTTCTTT
-	TRBJ1-1	TRBV4-1	-	CASSQFGGLNTEAFF	TGCGCCAGCAGCCAGTTCGGGGGCCTGAACACTGAAGCTTTCTTT